Below, 24 T cell receptor beta chains from the same sample are listed, as sequenced in a study of shared clonotypes between healthy human individuals. The assay was immunoSEQ multiplex PCR, and TCRdb's table has in-frame clones only and misses some. The sample consists of 1.5 million to 1.9 million clones, 98% of them appearing once. Sequenced sample: naive CD4+ T cells sorted from blood. Sample subset: CD45RA+ positively selected. The source is a man younger than 40 in good health.

CDR3 nucleotide sequence: TGTGCCTGGGCTCGGGACAGTCAAGAGACCCAGTACTTC. Its translation is CAWARDSQETQYF. The V call is TRBV30, the J call TRBJ2-5, with 7 bases fitting TRBD1. Germline loops: CDR1 GTSNPN, CDR2 SVGIG (reference sequence). V lost 5 bases to trimming and J lost 2 bases; unmatched junction nucleotides: 5. The CDR3 totals 13 residues.

A remark on this clone: Other DNA sequences from this sample encode an identical CDR3 as well. V is TRBV18 and J is TRBJ2-5; possible D gene TRBD1, 6 bases. V lost 3 bases and J lost 3, with 8 bases in between. CDR1 KGHSH and CDR2 LQKENI come from the germline V gene. This CDR3 spans 13 amino acids. This CDR3 reads CASSPRTEETQYF. Here the CDR3 DNA reads TGTGCCAGCTCACCGCGGACAGAAGAGACCCAGTACTTC.

For the CDR3, the DNA is TGCGCCAGCAGTGTGGCGGGACCAGGTCGCGAGCAGTACTTC. This codes for CASSVAGPGREQYF. V gene TRBV10-1 combines with J gene TRBJ2-7, with D possibly matching TRBD2 (6 bases). CDR1 WNHNN and CDR2 SYGVQD come from the germline V gene (reference sequence). CDR3 length equals 14 residues. Trimming pared 4 bases from V and 6 bases from J, leaving 16 bases between.

The CDR3: CASSPDRVPDTQYF. The CDR3 DNA reads TGTGCCAGCTCACCGGACAGGGTCCCAGATACGCAGTATTTT. The gene calls are TRBV18 and TRBJ2-3, with TRBD1 matching 8 bases. CDR3 length: 14 amino acids. In germline, CDR1 is KGHSH, CDR2 LQKENI. V trimming: 3 bases; J trimming: 4 bases; junction bases outside the gene matches: 3.

The table lists this clone with a count of one. This CDR3 reads CASSRTGGYNEQFF. Written as DNA, the CDR3 is TGTGCCAGCAGTCGGACAGGGGGCTACAATGAGCAGTTCTTC. V is TRBV2 and J is TRBJ2-1; TRBD1 matches 10 bases. CDR1 is SNHLY and CDR2 is FYNNEI in the germline V gene. J gave up 3 bases and V 5 bases, and 1 base lay outside the gene matches. The CDR3 has 14 amino acids.

On this clone: The same CDR3 also results from other DNA sequences found in this sample. The rearrangement uses TRBV5-1 and TRBJ2-3; 11 bases fit TRBD2. The CDR3 has 14 residues. V lost 5 bases and J lost 4; bases outside the gene matches: 3. Germline values: CDR1 SGHRS, CDR2 YFSETQ. CDR3 sequence reads: CASSLAGGPDTQYF. CDR3 DNA sequence: TGCGCCAGCAGTCTAGCGGGAGGCCCAGATACGCAGTATTTT.

J is TRBJ2-5 and V is TRBV5-1; D possibly uses TRBD1 or TRBD2 (5 bases each). Trimming pared 4 bases from V and 7 bases from J, leaving 23 bases between. CDR1 is SGHRS and CDR2 is YFSETQ in the germline V gene. CDR3 length: 16 amino acids. The CDR3 DNA reads TGCGCCAGCAGCCTTCTAGGGACGGTCGGATCGGGGACCCAGTACTTC. Translating it yields CASSLLGTVGSGTQYF.

This sequence joins TRBV25-1 and TRBJ1-1, with D uncertain. Trimming shortened V by 1 base and J by 1 base, and 7 bases separated the two germline ends. CDR3 length: 14 residues. Germline CDR1 is MGHDK and CDR2 is SYGVNS. The CDR3 loop is CASSEFGRNTEAFF. DNA of the CDR3: TGTGCCAGCAGTGAATTTGGCCGGAACACTGAAGCTTTCTTT.

The CDR3, as DNA: TGTGCCAGCTCGCGCGACAAGAAAGAGTACTTC. It codes for CASSRDKKEYF. The rearrangement links TRBV18 to TRBJ2-7; D not certain. Germline-derived CDR1 and CDR2 are KGHSH and LQKENI. The CDR3 is 11 amino acids. The V end lost 6 bases, the J end lost 11 bases, and 14 bases lay between the germline ends. The variable domain in full, with the rest retrieved from reference TRBV18 and TRBJ2-7, is NAGVMQNPRHLVRRRGQEARLRCSPMKGHSHVYWYRQLPEEGLKFMVYLQKENIIDESGMPKERFSAEFPKEGPSILRIQQVVRGDSAAYFCASSRDKKEYFGPGTRLTVT.

This clone was recorded once. The V gene is TRBV9, the J gene TRBJ2-2, with 10 bases that match TRBD2. Unmatched junction bases numbered 8, after V lost 4 bases and J lost 5 bases. Germline V gives CDR1 SGDLS, CDR2 YYNGEE. The CDR3 extends over 16 amino acids. CDR3 DNA: TGTGCCAGCAGCCGACCACTAGCGGGATCAACCGGGGAGCTGTTTTTT. Residues: CASSRPLAGSTGELFF.

The rearrangement uses TRBV10-1 and TRBJ2-3; the D gene is possibly TRBD1 (6 bases). Trimming took off 8 bases at V and 4 bases at J, with 16 bases between the two ends. This CDR3 contains 14 residues. CDR1 and CDR2 (germline): WNHNN, SYGVQD (reference sequence). CDR3 sequence (DNA): TGCGCCAGCTCGACAGGAAGAGAATCAGATACGCAGTATTTT. Translating gives CASSTGRESDTQYF.

The chain is built from TRBV2 and TRBJ1-1; D is ambiguous. Trimming shortened V by 2 bases and J by 0 bases, and 10 bases separated the two germline ends. This CDR3 contains 15 residues. CDR1 and CDR2 from the germline V gene are SNHLY and FYNNEI. CDR3 loop: CASSELGGLNTEAFF. CDR3 nucleotide sequence: TGTGCCAGCAGTGAATTGGGAGGATTGAACACTGAAGCTTTCTTT.

To note about this clone: Other DNA sequences in the sample encode the same CDR3. CDR3 protein: CASSLLGVGTEAFF. CDR3 DNA: TGCGCCAGCAGCTTGTTGGGGGTAGGGACTGAAGCTTTCTTT. The rearrangement links TRBV5-1 to TRBJ1-1, with D possibly TRBD1 on 5 matching bases. Germline CDR1 is SGHRS and CDR2 is YFSETQ. V was cut by 1 base and J by 5 bases, with 12 bases left in between. The CDR3 totals 14 residues.

The chain has TRBV7-2 and TRBJ1-2, with D perhaps TRBD1 (5 bases). Trimming took 5 bases from V and 0 from J, leaving 16 bases between them. The length of the CDR3 is 16 residues. Germline V lookup: CDR1 SGHTA, CDR2 FQGNSA. This CDR3 reads CASSGVITGSNYGYTF. DNA of the CDR3: TGTGCCAGCAGCGGTGTTATAACAGGTTCTAACTATGGCTACACCTTC.

The chain combines TRBV9 with TRBJ2-7; the D gene is possibly TRBD2 (6 bases). CDR1 is SGDLS and CDR2 is YYNGEE in the germline V gene. V lost 3 bases, J lost 2 bases, and 18 bases lay in between. This CDR3 is 16 amino acids long. The CDR3 is CASSEAPRGSAYEQYF. The CDR3 DNA follows: TGTGCCAGCAGCGAGGCCCCGCGGGGAAGCGCCTACGAGCAGTACTTC.

This chain links TRBV11-2 with TRBJ2-7; unclear D gene. V lost 4 bases and J 9 bases, leaving 16 bases between the germline ends. Germline V CDR1 and CDR2: SGHAT, FQNNGV. This CDR3 spans 13 amino acids. CDR3 sequence (DNA): TGTGCCAGCAGCTACACGACCGGTCCGGGGCAGTACTTC. This codes for CASSYTTGPGQYF.

This chain links TRBV10-3 with TRBJ2-3, with 14 bases identical to TRBD2. CDR3 length: 18 residues. Germline CDR1 is ENHRY and CDR2 is SYGVKD. Germline trimming cut 0 bases from V and 5 bases from J; bases unmatched to any gene: 7. The CDR3 DNA reads TGTGCCATCAGTGAGTCGCCAAGACTAGCGGGAGGGGAAGATACGCAGTATTTT. It yields the protein CAISESPRLAGGEDTQYF.

The CDR3 here is CATRREGGSYEQYF. CDR3 nucleotides: TGTGCCACCCGGCGGGAGGGAGGGTCGTACGAGCAGTACTTC. The chain is built from TRBV7-9 and TRBJ2-7; 9 bases agree with TRBD2. The CDR3 runs 14 residues. The J segment lost 4 bases and the V segment lost 10 bases, leaving 11 bases of the junction unmatched. Germline CDR1 reads SEHNR; CDR2 reads FQNEAQ (reference sequence).

The chain links TRBV7-2 to TRBJ2-5; TRBD2 is a possible D gene (6 bases). Germline values: CDR1 SGHTA, CDR2 FQGNSA. The germline V and J ends were trimmed by 5 bases and 7 bases, with 17 bases remaining between them. The CDR3 has 14 amino acids. CDR3: CASSPPGLQGTQYF. The CDR3 coding sequence is TGTGCCAGCAGCCCTCCGGGACTTCAGGGGACCCAGTACTTC.

The chain uses TRBV28 and TRBJ1-5, with D uncertain. The CDR3 is 15 residues long. V lost 4 bases and J 0 bases, leaving 10 bases between the germline ends. The V gene's germline CDR1 is MDHEN and CDR2 SYDVKM. The CDR3 protein is CASSSKWGSNQPQHF. In DNA, the CDR3 is TGTGCCAGCAGTTCCAAATGGGGTAGCAATCAGCCCCAGCATTTT.

CDR3 sequence reads: CASSHDRVNQPQHF. The DNA of the CDR3 is TGTGCCAGCAGCCATGACAGGGTCAATCAGCCCCAGCATTTT. The chain is built from TRBV7-9 and TRBJ1-5; 7 positions agree with TRBD1. The J segment lost 3 bases and the V segment lost 5 bases, leaving 4 bases of the junction unmatched. CDR1 and CDR2 (germline): SEHNR, FQNEAQ (reference sequence). CDR3 length: 14 amino acids. The full variable domain, its missing parts supplied by reference TRBV7-9 and TRBJ1-5, is DTGVSQNPRHKITKRGQNVTFRCDPISEHNRLYWYRQTLGQGPEFLTYFQNEAQLEKSRLLSDRFSAERPKGSFSTLEIQRTEQGDSAMYLCASSHDRVNQPQHFGDGTRLSIL.

The chain is built from TRBV19 and TRBJ1-5, with TRBD1 as a possible D gene (5 bases). Germline V gene data show CDR1 as LNHDA and CDR2 as SQIVND (reference sequence). CDR3 length: 16 residues. V lost 5 bases, J lost 0 bases, and 14 bases lay in between. CDR3 in amino acids: CASSQDQGYSNQPQHF. The CDR3 DNA sequence: TGTGCCAGTAGTCAAGATCAGGGTTATAGCAATCAGCCCCAGCATTTT. Variable domain in full (rest from reference TRBV19 and TRBJ1-5): DGGITQSPKYLFRKEGQNVTLSCEQNLNHDAMYWYRQDPGQGLRLIYYSQIVNDFQKGDIAEGYSVSREKKESFPLTVTSAQKNPTAFYLCASSQDQGYSNQPQHFGDGTRLSIL.

V is TRBV29-1 and J is TRBJ2-3; D gene unclear. The germline V gene has CDR1 SQVTM and CDR2 ANQGSEA. This CDR3 region has 12 residues. V shed 4 bases and J shed 4 bases, with 9 bases lying between them. DNA for the CDR3: TGCAGCGTTGCTAGAAACTCAGATACGCAGTATTTT. Translating gives CSVARNSDTQYF.

The chain recombines TRBV7-6 with TRBJ2-3; no firm D call. The CDR3 is 12 amino acids. The V end lost 5 bases, the J end lost 6 bases, and 9 bases lay between the germline ends. Germline-derived CDR1 and CDR2 are SGHVS and FNYEAQ. CDR3 region: CASSRWMDTQYF. The CDR3 bases are TGTGCCAGCAGCCGATGGATGGATACGCAGTATTTT. The variable domain in full, completed from reference TRBV7-6 and TRBJ2-3, reads GAGVSQSPRYKVTKRGQDVALRCDPISGHVSLYWYRQALGQGPEFLTYFNYEAQQDKSGLPNDRFSAERPEGSISTLTIQRTEQRDSAMYRCASSRWMDTQYFGPGTRLTVL.